The 20 T cell receptor beta chains listed next were all sequenced from one sample in a study of cytomegalovirus exposure and HLA in healthy donors (TCRdb year 2017). The library was produced with the immunoSEQ multiplex PCR assay. For the multiplex PCR, a mixture combining 60 forward primers for TCR Vbeta segments and 13 reverse primers for TCR Jbeta segments was used. TCRdb's version of the immuneACCESS table is confined to in-frame rearrangements and falls short of the full clone set. An unresolved V gene accounts for under half of the shortfall where checked; the remainder is of unknown origin. The sample has some 190,000 clones on record, roughly 9.4% of them singletons. The ten most abundant clones make up approximately 1.3% of the sample. Sample: PBMCs. These receptors were collected from a woman younger than 45 in good health and CMV-seropositive.

V gene TRBV9 combines with J gene TRBJ2-1, with D possibly TRBD1 on 6 matching bases. V gave up 4 bases and J gave up 8 bases, with 13 bases separating them. Germline values: CDR1 SGDLS, CDR2 YYNGEE. The CDR3 has 13 amino acids. The CDR3 loop is CASSLSEGDEQFF. The DNA of the CDR3 is TGTGCCAGCAGCCTCTCCGAGGGGGATGAGCAGTTCTTC.

V usage is TRBV10-2 and J usage is TRBJ2-3; 7 positions match TRBD2. V shed 4 bases, J shed 2 bases, and the junction held 3 bases outside the gene matches. Germline V gives CDR1 WSHSY, CDR2 SAAADI. This CDR3 spans 14 amino acids. CDR3: CASSVAGATDTQYF. In nucleotides, the CDR3 is TGCGCCAGCAGTGTGGCGGGAGCCACAGATACGCAGTATTTT.

The chain couples TRBV5-6 to TRBJ2-5, with 11 positions matching TRBD2. The CDR3 has 13 residues. Germline assignment: CDR1 SGHDT and CDR2 YYEEEE. The ends lost 4 bases at V and 4 bases at J; junction bases unmatched: 0. As DNA, the CDR3 is TGTGCCAGCAGCGGACTAGCGGGAGAGACCCAGTACTTC. This codes for CASSGLAGETQYF.

CDR3 in amino acids: CASSPHSNTEAFF. CDR3 DNA: TGTGCCAGCAGCCCACACAGTAACACTGAAGCTTTCTTT. The rearrangement uses TRBV7-9 and TRBJ1-1; D remains ambiguous. The CDR3 is 13 amino acids. V lost 5 bases to trimming and J lost 2 bases, with 9 bases between them. CDR1 is SEHNR and CDR2 is FQNEAQ in the germline V gene (reference sequence).

This clone was seen a handful of times. V and J are TRBV15 and TRBJ1-1; D call uncertain. The germline V and J ends were trimmed by 2 bases and 1 base, with 8 bases remaining between them. CDR1 is LNHNV, CDR2 YYDKDF, per germline (reference sequence). CDR3 size: 14 residues. This CDR3 is CATSRLGGNTEAFF. In nucleotides, the CDR3 is TGTGCCACCAGCAGACTAGGTGGGAACACTGAAGCTTTCTTT.

The rearrangement joins TRBV7-9 to TRBJ2-5; D unresolved. Germline V gene data show CDR1 as SEHNR and CDR2 as FQNEAQ (reference sequence). Trimming shortened V by 1 base and J by 1 base, and 16 bases separated the two germline ends. The CDR3 spans 17 residues. Here the CDR3 reads CASSLVVTKASQETQYF. CDR3 DNA sequence: TGTGCCAGCAGCTTAGTAGTAACGAAAGCGAGCCAAGAGACCCAGTACTTC.

This clone has just a few counts. The genes are TRBV2 and TRBJ2-3; 8 bases agree with TRBD2. The germline V gene has CDR1 SNHLY and CDR2 FYNNEI. This CDR3 is built from 16 residues. J was trimmed by 0 bases and V by 2 bases; bases with no gene match: 4. This CDR3 is CASSETAGVSTDTQYF. The CDR3 DNA reads as TGTGCCAGCAGTGAAACAGCGGGAGTTAGCACAGATACGCAGTATTTT.

The rearrangement joins TRBV5-5 to TRBJ2-1, with D tentatively TRBD2 (6 bases). Per the germline V gene, CDR1 is SGHKS and CDR2 is YYEKEE (reference sequence). The V and J ends lost 3 bases and 10 bases respectively, with 20 bases between them. The CDR3 is 15 amino acids. Here the CDR3 DNA reads TGTGCCAGCAGCTCCTACGGGACTCTCTCGAGGGAGCAGTTCTTC. As protein: CASSSYGTLSREQFF.

This clone has at least ten counts. The chain has TRBV27 and TRBJ2-7; TRBD2 matches at 9 bases. The V gene's germline CDR1 is MNHEY and CDR2 SMNVEV (reference sequence). V was clipped by 0 bases and J by 2 bases; unmatched bases: 11. CDR3 length: 18 amino acids. The CDR3 DNA sequence: TGTGCCAGCAGTTTATCGAGGACCTCTAGCGGGGCGGCCTACGAGCAGTACTTC. Protein product: CASSLSRTSSGAAYEQYF.

The V and J genes are TRBV11-3 and TRBJ2-1; 10 bases are shared with TRBD2. The germline CDR1 and CDR2 sequences are SGHNT and YENEEA. The junction had 13 bases not matched to a gene; V was cut back by 7 bases and J by 10 bases. The CDR3 runs to 15 residues. The CDR3: CASILGLAVTGEQFF. DNA of the CDR3: TGTGCCAGCATCCTAGGACTAGCGGTAACGGGGGAGCAGTTCTTC.

This sequence joins TRBV11-2 and TRBJ2-7, with D unresolved. This CDR3 is built from 12 residues. Trimming cost V 5 bases and J 5 bases, with 10 bases left between them. In germline, CDR1 is SGHAT, CDR2 FQNNGV. The CDR3 region has the DNA TGTGCCAGCAGCGGTTTAGCTGACGAGCAGTACTTC. Its translation: CASSGLADEQYF.

The genes are TRBV7-2 and TRBJ2-3; perhaps TRBD2 as D (5 bases). CDR1 and CDR2 (germline): SGHTA, FQGNSA. V lost 4 bases and J 3 bases, leaving 17 bases between the germline ends. The CDR3 totals 16 residues. The CDR3: CASSSPRRAKTDTQYF. CDR3 DNA: TGTGCCAGCAGCTCCCCCAGGCGGGCCAAAACAGATACGCAGTATTTT.

This clone was seen a handful of times. The V and J genes are TRBV7-4 and TRBJ1-5, with TRBD1 matching over 11 bases. Germline trimming cut 5 bases from V and 0 bases from J; bases unmatched to any gene: 9. There are 18 residues in the CDR3. Germline V gives CDR1 SGHVT, CDR2 SQSDAQ. The CDR3 spells CASSPRGQGDYSNQPQHF. The CDR3 bases are TGTGCCAGCAGCCCCCGGGGACAGGGGGACTATAGCAATCAGCCCCAGCATTTT.

In its sample, this clone was seen a few times. J is TRBJ2-7 and V is TRBV9, with D possibly matching TRBD2 (6 bases). Germline V lookup: CDR1 SGDLS, CDR2 YYNGEE. The germline V and J ends were trimmed by 0 bases and 2 bases, with 9 bases remaining between them. This CDR3 has 14 amino acids. Here the CDR3 reads CASSVDGGTYEQYF. CDR3 in DNA: TGTGCCAGCAGCGTAGACGGGGGAACCTACGAGCAGTACTTC.

This clone was observed a handful of times. The V and J genes are TRBV5-1 and TRBJ1-1; 7 bases line up with TRBD1. The CDR3 totals 15 residues. Unmatched junction bases numbered 6, after V lost 3 bases and J lost 1 base. The germline V gene encodes CDR1 SGHRS and CDR2 YFSETQ. The CDR3 here is CASSWDSQGNTEAFF. The CDR3 region has the DNA TGCGCCAGCAGCTGGGACAGTCAGGGGAACACTGAAGCTTTCTTT.

The chain joins TRBV2 to TRBJ2-7; D is undetermined. Germline V CDR1 and CDR2: SNHLY, FYNNEI. V lost 6 bases and J lost 5, with 11 bases in between. There are 12 residues in the CDR3. CDR3 loop: CASRTKANEQYF. The CDR3 bases are TGTGCCAGCAGAACGAAAGCGAACGAGCAGTACTTC.

The table lists this clone with a few counts. The rearrangement joins TRBV6-1 to TRBJ2-4; D not certain. Trimming took off 1 base at V and 3 bases at J, with 10 bases between the two ends. The CDR3 consists of 15 residues. The germline V gene encodes CDR1 MNHNS and CDR2 SASEGT. The DNA for the CDR3 is TGTGCCAGCAGTGAAGGAACTTTTAACAAAAACATTCAGTACTTC. It yields the protein CASSEGTFNKNIQYF.

The chain combines TRBV5-1 with TRBJ2-7; 7 bases fit TRBD1. The V segment lost 3 bases and the J segment 4 bases; nucleotides outside the gene matches: 7. CDR1 and CDR2 (germline): SGHRS, YFSETQ. The CDR3 consists of 14 residues. The CDR3 loop is CASSWDPQGYEQYF. The DNA of the CDR3 is TGCGCCAGCAGCTGGGACCCACAGGGGTACGAGCAGTACTTC.

This clone was counted only a few times. V usage is TRBV5-1 and J usage is TRBJ2-7; 12 nucleotides line up with TRBD2. Germline CDR1 is SGHRS and CDR2 is YFSETQ. The CDR3 length is 13 residues. The V gene end was trimmed by 5 bases and the J gene end by 5 bases; junction bases not matched to a gene: 2. The CDR3 nucleotides read TGCGCCAGCAGACTAGCGGGAGGTCACGAGCAGTACTTC. This gives the protein CASRLAGGHEQYF.

The J gene is TRBJ2-3, the V gene TRBV5-4; 13 bases are a match to TRBD2. V lost 4 bases, J lost 2 bases, and 4 bases stayed unmatched. The CDR3 is 16 amino acids. Germline V gives CDR1 SGHNT, CDR2 YYREEE (reference sequence). For the CDR3, the DNA is TGTGCCAGCAGCCTTGGGACTAGCGGGATCACAGATACGCAGTATTTT. Translated, it gives CASSLGTSGITDTQYF.